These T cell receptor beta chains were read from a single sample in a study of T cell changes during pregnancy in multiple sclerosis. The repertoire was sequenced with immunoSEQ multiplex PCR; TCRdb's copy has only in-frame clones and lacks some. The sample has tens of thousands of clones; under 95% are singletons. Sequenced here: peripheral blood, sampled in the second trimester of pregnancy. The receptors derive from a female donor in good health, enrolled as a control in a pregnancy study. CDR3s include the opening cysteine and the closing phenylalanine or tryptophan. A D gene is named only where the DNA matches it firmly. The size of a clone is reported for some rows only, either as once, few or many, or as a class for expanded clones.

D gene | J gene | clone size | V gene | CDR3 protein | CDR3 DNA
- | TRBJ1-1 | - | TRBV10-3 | CAIKGVNTEAFF | TGTGCCATCAAAGGGGTGAACACTGAAGCTTTCTTT
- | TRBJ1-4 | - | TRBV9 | CASSGGTLGQEKLFF | TGTGCCAGCAGCGGCGGGACCCTCGGGCAGGAAAAACTGTTTTTT
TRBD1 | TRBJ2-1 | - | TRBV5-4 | CASSPRGPDIGEQFF | TGTGCCAGCAGCCCAAGGGGGCCCGATATAGGTGAGCAGTTCTTC
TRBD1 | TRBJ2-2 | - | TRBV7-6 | CASSSPTGGAFGELFF | TGTGCCAGCAGCTCCCCTACAGGGGGCGCGTTCGGGGAGCTGTTTTTT
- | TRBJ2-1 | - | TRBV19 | CASSISGYKFF | TGTGCCAGTAGTATATCAGGGTACAAGTTCTTC
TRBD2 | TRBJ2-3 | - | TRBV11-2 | CASSLTSGRTDTQYF | TGTGCCAGCAGCTTAACTAGCGGGAGGACAGATACGCAGTATTTT
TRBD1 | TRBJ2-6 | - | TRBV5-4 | CASSGGQGITGANVLTF | TGTGCCAGCAGCGGTGGACAGGGAATAACTGGGGCCAACGTCCTGACTTTC
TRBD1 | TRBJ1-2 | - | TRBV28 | CASVSGTGRIYGYTF | TGTGCCAGCGTGTCGGGGACAGGGCGGATCTATGGCTACACCTTC
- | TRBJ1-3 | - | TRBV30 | CAWSVRMSSGNTIYF | TGTGCCTGGAGTGTACGAATGAGCTCTGGAAACACCATATATTTT
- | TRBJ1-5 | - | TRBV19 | CASSPSGTPFYSNQPQHF | TGTGCCAGTAGTCCAAGCGGGACACCGTTTTATAGCAATCAGCCCCAGCATTTT
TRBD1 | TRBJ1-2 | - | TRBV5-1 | CASSLDLVSTGEALYGYTF | TGCGCCAGCAGCCTGGATCTAGTTTCGACAGGGGAGGCACTCTATGGCTACACCTTC
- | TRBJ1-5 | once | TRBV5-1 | CASSPDGGNQPQHF | TGCGCCAGCAGCCCAGACGGGGGCAATCAGCCCCAGCATTTT
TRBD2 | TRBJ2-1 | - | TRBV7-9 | CASSWTSGINNEQFF | TGTGCCAGCAGCTGGACTAGCGGGATTAATAATGAGCAGTTCTTC
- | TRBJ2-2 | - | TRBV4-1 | CASSQAVTGELFF | TGCGCCAGCAGCCAAGCGGTTACCGGGGAGCTGTTTTTT
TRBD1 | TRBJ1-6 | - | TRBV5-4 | CASSLPTGQINSPLHF | TGTGCCAGCAGCTTACCCACGGGACAGATAAATTCACCCCTCCACTTT
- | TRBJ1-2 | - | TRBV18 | CASSPLGLYGYTF | TGTGCCAGCTCACCCTTGGGCCTCTATGGCTACACCTTC
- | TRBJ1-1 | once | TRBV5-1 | CASSRLKTGNTEAFF | TGCGCCAGCAGCCGACTCAAAACAGGTAACACTGAAGCTTTCTTT
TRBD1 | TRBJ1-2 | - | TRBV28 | CASSLTGQDYGYTF | TGTGCCAGCAGTTTGACAGGGCAGGACTATGGCTACACCTTC
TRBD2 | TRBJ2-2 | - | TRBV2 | CASRPGLLAGVGTGELFF | TGTGCCAGCAGACCCGGACTGTTAGCGGGAGTCGGTACCGGGGAGCTGTTTTTT
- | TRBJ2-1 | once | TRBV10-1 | CASSVGTSRSYNEQFF | TGCGCCAGCAGCGTCGGGACTTCCCGCTCCTACAATGAGCAGTTCTTC
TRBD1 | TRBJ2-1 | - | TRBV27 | CASSSPPGTGLQNEQFF | TGTGCCAGCAGTTCCCCCCCCGGGACAGGGCTTCAGAATGAGCAGTTCTTC
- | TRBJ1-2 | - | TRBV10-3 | CAISELADNYGYTF | TGTGCCATCAGTGAGTTGGCGGATAACTATGGCTACACCTTC
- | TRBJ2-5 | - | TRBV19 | CASSMGTVRQETQYF | TGTGCCAGTAGTATGGGCACCGTCAGACAAGAGACCCAGTACTTC
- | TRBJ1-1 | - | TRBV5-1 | CASSYSGDTEAFF | TGCGCCAGCAGTTATTCAGGGGACACTGAAGCTTTCTTT
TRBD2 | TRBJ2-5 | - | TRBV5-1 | CASSTGLAGGQQETQYF | TGCGCCAGCAGCACAGGACTAGCGGGGGGGCAACAAGAGACCCAGTACTTC
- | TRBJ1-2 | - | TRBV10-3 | CAISESSQAYGYTF | TGTGCCATCAGTGAGTCGAGCCAGGCGTACGGCTACACCTTC
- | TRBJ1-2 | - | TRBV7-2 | CASSPDLGSTNYGYTF | TGTGCCAGCAGCCCCGACTTGGGGAGCACTAACTATGGCTACACCTTC
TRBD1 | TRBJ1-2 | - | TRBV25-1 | CASSESRRQGARGYGYTF | TGTGCCAGCAGTGAATCGAGGAGACAGGGGGCGCGGGGCTATGGCTACACCTTC
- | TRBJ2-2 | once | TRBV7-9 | CASSLKESGNTGELFF | TGTGCCAGCAGCTTAAAAGAATCAGGGAACACCGGGGAGCTGTTTTTT
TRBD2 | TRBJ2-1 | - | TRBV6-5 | CASSFSFSGRANEQFF | TGTGCCAGCAGTTTCTCATTTAGCGGGAGGGCCAATGAGCAGTTCTTC
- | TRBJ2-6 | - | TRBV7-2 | CASSVEGGTGANVLTF | TGTGCCAGCAGCGTCGAGGGGGGGACCGGGGCCAACGTCCTGACTTTC
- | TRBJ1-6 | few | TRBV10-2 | CASAHRDGNSPLHF | TGCGCCAGCGCCCACAGGGATGGTAATTCACCCCTCCACTTT
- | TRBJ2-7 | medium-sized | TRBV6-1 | CASSEDTGAFYEQYF | TGTGCCAGCAGTGAAGACACCGGAGCCTTCTACGAGCAGTACTTC
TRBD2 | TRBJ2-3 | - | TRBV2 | CASRERPGLAVTDTQYF | TGTGCCAGCAGAGAACGACCGGGACTAGCGGTTACAGATACGCAGTATTTT
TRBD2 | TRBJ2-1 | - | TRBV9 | CASSVASGGLARDGEQFF | TGTGCCAGCAGCGTAGCTTCAGGCGGACTAGCGAGGGATGGTGAGCAGTTCTTC
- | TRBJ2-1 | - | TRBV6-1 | CASSEQGGTPNEQFF | TGTGCCAGCAGTGAGCAAGGAGGTACCCCCAATGAGCAGTTCTTC
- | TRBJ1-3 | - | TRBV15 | CATSRDRSNTIYF | TGTGCCACCAGCAGAGATAGGAGTAACACCATATATTTT
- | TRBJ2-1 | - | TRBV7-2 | CASSLTAGEQFF | TGTGCCAGCAGCTTAACGGCAGGGGAGCAGTTCTTC
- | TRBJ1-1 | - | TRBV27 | CASRNEGGNDAEAFF | TGTGCCAGCAGAAACGAGGGGGGGAATGATGCCGAAGCTTTCTTT
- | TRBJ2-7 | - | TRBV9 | CASSVGEGEQYF | TGTGCCAGCAGCGTCGGGGAAGGCGAGCAGTACTTC
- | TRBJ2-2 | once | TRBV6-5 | CASSYSRAGELFF | TGTGCCAGCAGTTATAGTCGGGCCGGGGAGCTGTTTTTT
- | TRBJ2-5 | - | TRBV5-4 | CASSSPRGQETQYF | TGTGCCAGCAGCTCACCCCGGGGCCAAGAGACCCAGTACTTC
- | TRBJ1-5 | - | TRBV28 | CASSGTTSNQPQHF | TGTGCCAGCAGTGGGACAACCAGCAATCAGCCCCAGCATTTT
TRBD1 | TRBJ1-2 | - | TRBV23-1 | CASRRDRSLRGYTF | TGCGCCAGCAGGCGGGACAGGAGTTTGCGTGGCTACACCTTC
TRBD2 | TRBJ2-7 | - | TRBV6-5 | CASSYSSGGLSYEQYF | TGTGCCAGCAGTTACTCGAGCGGGGGGCTCTCCTACGAGCAGTACTTC
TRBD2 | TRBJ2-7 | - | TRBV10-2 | CASSGTSGSSFYEQYF | TGCGCCAGCAGTGGGACTAGCGGGAGTAGTTTTTACGAGCAGTACTTC
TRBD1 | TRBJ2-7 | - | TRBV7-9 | CASMGQGDEQYF | TGTGCCAGCATGGGACAGGGGGACGAGCAGTACTTC
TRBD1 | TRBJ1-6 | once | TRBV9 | CASSVTGQGVSYNSPLHF | TGTGCCAGCAGCGTCACGGGACAGGGGGTTTCCTATAATTCACCCCTCCACTTT
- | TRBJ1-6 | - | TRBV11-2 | CASHRAGGNSPLHF | TGTGCCAGCCATCGAGCGGGGGGAAATTCACCCCTCCACTTT
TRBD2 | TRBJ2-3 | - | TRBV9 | CASSPRTSSADTQYF | TGTGCCAGCAGCCCGAGGACTAGTAGCGCAGATACGCAGTATTTT
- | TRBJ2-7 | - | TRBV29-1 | CSVEIWGSYEQYF | TGCAGCGTTGAAATCTGGGGCTCCTACGAGCAGTACTTC
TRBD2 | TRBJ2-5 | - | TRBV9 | CASSVGPSGEPKETQYF | TGTGCCAGCAGCGTTGGTCCTAGCGGGGAGCCAAAAGAGACCCAGTACTTC
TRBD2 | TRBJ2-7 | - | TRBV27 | CASSLKREGVVYEQYF | TGTGCCAGCAGTTTAAAGCGGGAGGGAGTTGTGTACGAGCAGTACTTC
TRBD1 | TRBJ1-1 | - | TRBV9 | CASSVGDRYTEAFF | TGTGCCAGCAGCGTAGGGGACAGATACACTGAAGCTTTCTTT
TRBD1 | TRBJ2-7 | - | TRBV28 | CASSPSVIGQGAPYEQYF | TGTGCCAGCAGCCCATCTGTCATCGGACAGGGGGCCCCCTACGAGCAGTACTTC